This TCR beta chain was retrieved from a study of T cell responses to AZD1222 COVID-19 vaccine. Study-wide background: Analyses pooled second doses at about 4 or about 12 weeks.

Sequencing used immunoSEQ multiplex PCR; TCRdb keeps in-frame clones, though not all of them. The sample lists 90,000 to 95,000 clones, just over 85% occurring once. Germline V gives CDR1 SEHNR, CDR2 FQNEAQ (reference sequence). V shed 4 bases and J 1 base; nucleotides not matched to a gene: 2. The CDR3 is 15 residues long. As for this clone: The antigen is undetermined.

Study observations and caveats: At baseline, seropositivity was found in only six or seven AZD1222 recipients. There were mostly white British donors and more females than males, and clonal diversity was possibly underestimated.

The sequence was collected from an adult in good health. The specimen comprised peripheral blood, sampled on day 0 of AZD1222 vaccination. V is TRBV7-9 and J is TRBJ2-2, with 8 bases aligning to TRBD1. CDR3 region: CASSSGTGNTGELFF. For the CDR3, the DNA is TGTGCCAGCAGCTCCGGGACAGGGAACACCGGGGAGCTGTTTTTT.